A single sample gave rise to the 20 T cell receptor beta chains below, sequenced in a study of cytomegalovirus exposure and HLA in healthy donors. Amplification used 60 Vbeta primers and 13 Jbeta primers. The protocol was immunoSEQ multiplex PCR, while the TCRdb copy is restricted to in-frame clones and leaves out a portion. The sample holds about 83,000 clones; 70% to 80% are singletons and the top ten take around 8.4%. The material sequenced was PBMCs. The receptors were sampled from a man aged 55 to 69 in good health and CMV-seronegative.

The CDR3 DNA follows: TGTGCCATCAGTGAGGGCATTCCCTACGAGCAGTACTTC. It encodes CAISEGIPYEQYF. The rearrangement links TRBV10-3 to TRBJ2-7, with D unresolved. The CDR3 is 13 amino acids. With 2 bases removed from V and 2 bases from J, the gap between germline ends came to 7 bases. CDR1 ENHRY and CDR2 SYGVKD come from the germline V gene.

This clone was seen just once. CDR3 protein: CASSQMDRGHSPLHF. DNA for the CDR3: TGCGCCAGCAGCCAGATGGACAGGGGCCATTCACCCCTCCACTTT. J is TRBJ1-6 and V is TRBV4-3, with 9 bases that match TRBD1. The CDR3 is 15 amino acids. The V and J ends lost 3 bases and 8 bases, in that order; junction bases with no gene match: 5. Germline V gene data show CDR1 as LGHNA and CDR2 as YSLEER.

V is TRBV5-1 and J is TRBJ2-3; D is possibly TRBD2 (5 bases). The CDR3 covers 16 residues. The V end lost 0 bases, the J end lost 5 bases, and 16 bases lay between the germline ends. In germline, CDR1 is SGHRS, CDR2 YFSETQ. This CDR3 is CASSLGGSPDKDTQYF. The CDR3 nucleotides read TGCGCCAGCAGCTTGGGCGGGTCCCCGGATAAAGATACGCAGTATTTT.

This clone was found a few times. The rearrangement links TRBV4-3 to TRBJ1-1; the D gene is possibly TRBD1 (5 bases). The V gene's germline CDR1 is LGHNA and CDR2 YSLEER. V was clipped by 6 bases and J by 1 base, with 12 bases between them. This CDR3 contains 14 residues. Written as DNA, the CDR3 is TGCGCCAGCAGTTCGACAGCGAGGAACACTGAAGCTTTCTTT. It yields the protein CASSSTARNTEAFF.

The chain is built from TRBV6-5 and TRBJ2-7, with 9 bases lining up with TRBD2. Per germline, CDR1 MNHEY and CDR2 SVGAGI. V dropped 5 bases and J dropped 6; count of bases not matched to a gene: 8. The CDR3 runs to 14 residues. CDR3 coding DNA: TGTGCCAGCAGTCGCGGGGTAGCGGGAGTCGAGCAGTACTTC. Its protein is CASSRGVAGVEQYF.

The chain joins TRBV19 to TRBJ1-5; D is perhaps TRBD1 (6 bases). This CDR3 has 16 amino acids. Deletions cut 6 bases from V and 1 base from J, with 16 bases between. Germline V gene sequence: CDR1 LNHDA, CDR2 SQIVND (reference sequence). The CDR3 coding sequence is TGTGCCAGTAGCAGGCCACAGGGTACAAGCAATCAGCCCCAGCATTTT. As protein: CASSRPQGTSNQPQHF.

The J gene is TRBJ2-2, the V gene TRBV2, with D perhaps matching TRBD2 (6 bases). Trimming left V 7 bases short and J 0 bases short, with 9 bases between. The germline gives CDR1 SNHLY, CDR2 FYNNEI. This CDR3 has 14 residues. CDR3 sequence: CASTRLANTGELFF. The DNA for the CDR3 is TGTGCCAGCACTCGACTAGCGAACACCGGGGAGCTGTTTTTT.

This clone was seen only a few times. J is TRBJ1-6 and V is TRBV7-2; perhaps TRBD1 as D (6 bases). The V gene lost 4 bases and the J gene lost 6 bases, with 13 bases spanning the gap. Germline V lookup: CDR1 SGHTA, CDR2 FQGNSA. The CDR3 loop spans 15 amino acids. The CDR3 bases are TGTGCCAGCAGCTCTACAGGGCCTGGTAATTCACCCCTCCACTTT. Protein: CASSSTGPGNSPLHF.

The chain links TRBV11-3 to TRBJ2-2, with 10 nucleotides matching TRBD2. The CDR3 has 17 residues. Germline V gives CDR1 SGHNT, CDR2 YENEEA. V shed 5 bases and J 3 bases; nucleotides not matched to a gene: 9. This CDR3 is CASSRTLAGADTGELFF. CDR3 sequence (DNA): TGTGCCAGCAGCCGAACTCTAGCGGGAGCGGACACCGGGGAGCTGTTTTTT.

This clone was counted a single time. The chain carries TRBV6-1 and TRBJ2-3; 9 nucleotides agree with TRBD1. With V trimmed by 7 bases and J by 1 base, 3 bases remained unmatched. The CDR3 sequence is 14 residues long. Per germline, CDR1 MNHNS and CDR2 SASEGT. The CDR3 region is CASNRQGGTDTQYF. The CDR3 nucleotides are TGTGCCAGCAATCGACAGGGGGGCACAGATACGCAGTATTTT.

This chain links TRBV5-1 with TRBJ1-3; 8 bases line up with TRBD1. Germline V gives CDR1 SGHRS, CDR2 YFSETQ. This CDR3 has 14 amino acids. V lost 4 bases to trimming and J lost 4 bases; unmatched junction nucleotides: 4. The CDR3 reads CASSLGQDGNTIYF. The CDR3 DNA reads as TGCGCCAGCAGCCTGGGACAGGACGGAAACACCATATATTTT.

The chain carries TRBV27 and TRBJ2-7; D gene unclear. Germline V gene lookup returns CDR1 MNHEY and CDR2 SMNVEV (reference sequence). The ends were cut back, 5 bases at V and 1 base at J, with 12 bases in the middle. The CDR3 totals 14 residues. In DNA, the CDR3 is TGTGCCAGCAGTGACTCATTACGATCCTACGAGCAGTACTTC. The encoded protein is CASSDSLRSYEQYF.

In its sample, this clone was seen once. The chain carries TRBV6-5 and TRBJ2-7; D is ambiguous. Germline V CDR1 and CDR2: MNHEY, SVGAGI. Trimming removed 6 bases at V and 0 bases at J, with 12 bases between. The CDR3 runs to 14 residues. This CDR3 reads CASSIDRSSYEQYF. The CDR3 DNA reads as TGTGCCAGCAGCATAGACCGGAGCTCCTACGAGCAGTACTTC.

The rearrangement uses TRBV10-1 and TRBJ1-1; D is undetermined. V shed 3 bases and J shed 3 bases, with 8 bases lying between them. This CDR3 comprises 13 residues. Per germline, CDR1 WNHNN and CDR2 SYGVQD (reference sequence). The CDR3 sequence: CASSESGDTEAFF. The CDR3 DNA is TGCGCCAGCAGTGAATCCGGGGACACTGAAGCTTTCTTT.

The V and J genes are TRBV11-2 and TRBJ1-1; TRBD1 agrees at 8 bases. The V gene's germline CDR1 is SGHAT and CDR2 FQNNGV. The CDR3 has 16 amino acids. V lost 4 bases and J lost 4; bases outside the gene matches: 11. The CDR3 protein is CASSYTQGAGVTEAFF. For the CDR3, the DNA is TGTGCCAGCAGCTACACCCAGGGGGCTGGAGTCACTGAAGCTTTCTTT.

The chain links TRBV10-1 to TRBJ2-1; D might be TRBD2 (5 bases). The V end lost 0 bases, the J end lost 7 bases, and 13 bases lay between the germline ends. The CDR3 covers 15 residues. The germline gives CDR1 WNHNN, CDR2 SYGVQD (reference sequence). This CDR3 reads CASSESTRAGNEQFF. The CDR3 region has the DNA TGCGCCAGCAGTGAGTCGACTCGGGCGGGTAATGAGCAGTTCTTC.

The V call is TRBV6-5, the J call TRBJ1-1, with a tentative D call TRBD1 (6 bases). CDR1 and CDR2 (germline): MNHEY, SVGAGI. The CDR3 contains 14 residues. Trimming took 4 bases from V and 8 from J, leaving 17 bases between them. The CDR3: CASSSRAEDREAFF. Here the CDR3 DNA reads TGTGCCAGCAGTTCCCGGGCCGAAGACAGGGAAGCTTTCTTT.

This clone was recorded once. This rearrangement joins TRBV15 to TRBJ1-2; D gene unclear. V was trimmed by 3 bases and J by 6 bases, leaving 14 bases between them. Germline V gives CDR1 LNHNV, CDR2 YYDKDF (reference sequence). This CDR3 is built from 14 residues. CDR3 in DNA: TGTGCCACCAGCAGTAGGGAGGCAGGAGATGGCTACACCTTC. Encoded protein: CATSSREAGDGYTF.

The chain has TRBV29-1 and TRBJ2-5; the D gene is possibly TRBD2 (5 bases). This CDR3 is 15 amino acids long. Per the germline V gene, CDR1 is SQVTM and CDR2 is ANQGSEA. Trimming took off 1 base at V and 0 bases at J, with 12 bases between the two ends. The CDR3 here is CSVEVRSGYQETQYF. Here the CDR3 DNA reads TGCAGCGTTGAAGTTCGATCGGGGTACCAAGAGACCCAGTACTTC.

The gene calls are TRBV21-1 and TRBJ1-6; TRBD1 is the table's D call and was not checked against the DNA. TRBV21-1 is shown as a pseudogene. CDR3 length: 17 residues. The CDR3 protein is CASSKVGGQGKGSPLHF. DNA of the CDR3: TGTGCCAGCAGCAAAGTAGGAGGACAGGGGAAAGGTTCACCCCTCCACTTT.